The 5 T cell receptor beta chains listed next were all sequenced from one sample in a study of cytomegalovirus exposure and HLA in healthy donors. Here immunoSEQ multiplex PCR was the method, and the copy in TCRdb shows in-frame clones only, minus some. The sample lists roughly 130,000 clones; 70% to 90% were seen once. The material sequenced was PBMCs. These receptors were obtained from a man younger than 30 in good health and CMV-seronegative.

V is TRBV18 and J is TRBJ2-7, with D possibly matching TRBD1 (5 bases). Trimming pared 2 bases from V and 12 bases from J, leaving 14 bases between. The CDR3 totals 12 residues. Germline V gene lookup returns CDR1 KGHSH and CDR2 LQKENI. The CDR3, as DNA: TGTGCCAGCTCACCATCAGGGTGGAGTACGTACTTC. It yields the protein CASSPSGWSTYF.

This sequence joins TRBV10-1 and TRBJ2-7; 7 bases line up with TRBD2. The CDR3 contains 13 residues. Germline loops: CDR1 WNHNN, CDR2 SYGVQD (reference sequence). V lost 4 bases and J lost 2; bases outside the gene matches: 2. In nucleotides, the CDR3 is TGCGCCAGCAGTGTAAGCGGGACCTACGAGCAGTACTTC. It yields the protein CASSVSGTYEQYF.

This chain joins TRBV5-6 and TRBJ2-1; 7 bases fit TRBD1. The V gene end was trimmed by 0 bases and the J gene end by 6 bases; junction bases not matched to a gene: 6. CDR1 and CDR2 from the germline V gene are SGHDT and YYEEEE. This CDR3 contains 15 residues. CDR3 bases: TGTGCCAGCAGCTTGGTTCCTACAGGGGTCAATGAGCAGTTCTTC. It specifies CASSLVPTGVNEQFF. Drawing the rest from reference TRBV5-6 and TRBJ2-1, the complete variable domain is DAGVTQSPTHLIKTRGQQVTLRCSPKSGHDTVSWYQQALGQGPQFIFQYYEEEERQRGNFPDRFSGHQFPNYSSELNVNALLLGDSALYLCASSLVPTGVNEQFFGPGTRLTVL.

The V gene is TRBV30, the J gene TRBJ1-1; no definite D call. The CDR3 is 11 residues long. Germline loops: CDR1 GTSNPN, CDR2 SVGIG (reference sequence). The ends were cut back, 3 bases at V and 3 bases at J, with 5 bases in the middle. The CDR3 DNA reads TGTGCCTGGAGCGTTTACACTGAAGCTTTCTTT. Translation: CAWSVYTEAFF.

The chain couples TRBV27 to TRBJ2-7; TRBD1 matches at 7 bases. Germline V gene lookup returns CDR1 MNHEY and CDR2 SMNVEV (reference sequence). Germline trimming cut 2 bases from V and 2 bases from J; bases unmatched to any gene: 3. The CDR3 has 14 residues. CDR3 residues: CASSLRGRPYEQYF. CDR3 nucleotides: TGTGCCAGCAGTTTAAGGGGGCGCCCCTACGAGCAGTACTTC.